One sample yielded the 22 T cell receptor beta chains listed below, sequenced in a study of Ad26.COV2.S vaccination and SARS-CoV-2 variants. Treatment in this sample: 19 received Ad26.COV2.S at low or high dose, single or two shots; about 5 received placebo; per-sample allocation not given. At day 63 after the first vaccine or placebo injection, samples were drawn. TCRdb's copy holds only in-frame clones and misses some; the assay was immunoSEQ multiplex PCR. This sample carries just under 250,000 clones, over 75% of them seen once, and the ten largest clones take approximately 11%. Sample: peripheral blood, taken in a trial of Ad26.COV2.S vaccine versus placebo. The receptors were gathered from a person aged 18-60 years who received the Ad26.COV2.S COVID-19 vaccine or a placebo.

The rearrangement joins TRBV28 to TRBJ1-2, with a tentative D call TRBD1 (6 bases). The CDR3 loop spans 13 amino acids. The germline V gene has CDR1 MDHEN and CDR2 SYDVKM. Trimming pared 6 bases from V and 8 bases from J, leaving 16 bases between. The CDR3 DNA reads as TGTGCCAGCAGCCGTCCGGGGGCGGAGGGCTACACCTTC. This encodes CASSRPGAEGYTF.

V usage is TRBV5-5 and J usage is TRBJ2-7; 9 bases fit TRBD1. With 3 bases clipped from V and 3 bases from J, the junction kept 1 base outside the gene matches. Germline CDR1 and CDR2: SGHKS and YYEKEE (reference sequence). The CDR3 is 13 amino acids. The CDR3 loop reads CASSWTGVYEQYF. For the CDR3, the DNA is TGTGCCAGCAGCTGGACAGGGGTCTACGAGCAGTACTTC. The variable domain in full, completed from reference TRBV5-5 and TRBJ2-7, reads DAGVTQSPTHLIKTRGQQVTLRCSPISGHKSVSWYQQVLGQGPQFIFQYYEKEERGRGNFPDRFSARQFPNYSSELNVNALLLGDSALYLCASSWTGVYEQYFGPGTRLTVT.

The chain recombines TRBV5-4 with TRBJ1-1; perhaps TRBD1 as D (6 bases). Germline-derived CDR1 and CDR2 are SGHNT and YYREEE (reference sequence). The CDR3 spans 17 residues. V lost 4 bases and J lost 1, with 20 bases in between. The CDR3 nucleotides read TGTGCCAGCAGCCCGATGATTAGGGAGGGGGGGAACACTGAAGCTTTCTTT. Its protein product is CASSPMIREGGNTEAFF.

The chain employs TRBV28 and TRBJ1-1; the D is unclear. Germline loops: CDR1 MDHEN, CDR2 SYDVKM. V dropped 2 bases and J dropped 4 bases, with 11 bases sitting between them. The CDR3 runs to 14 residues. CDR3: CASSLGLGSTEAFF. The CDR3 bases are TGTGCCAGCAGTTTAGGATTGGGGAGCACTGAAGCTTTCTTT.

The V gene is TRBV28, the J gene TRBJ1-4, with 8 positions matching TRBD1. There are 15 residues in the CDR3. V was pared by 4 bases and J by 3 bases, with 4 bases of the junction left unmatched. The germline V gene encodes CDR1 MDHEN and CDR2 SYDVKM. The CDR3 nucleotides are TGTGCCAGCAGTTCACCGGGACAGGCTAATGAAAAACTGTTTTTT. Residues: CASSSPGQANEKLFF.

This chain uses TRBV5-1 with TRBJ2-5; TRBD1 agrees at 7 bases. Germline CDR1 and CDR2: SGHRS and YFSETQ. Germline trimming cut 5 bases from V and 3 bases from J; bases unmatched to any gene: 4. The CDR3 contains 13 residues. CDR3: CASRGGPEETQYF. In DNA form, the CDR3 reads TGCGCCAGCAGAGGGGGCCCGGAAGAGACCCAGTACTTC.

This clone was counted a single time. This chain joins TRBV30 and TRBJ1-5; D remains unclear. Germline V lookup: CDR1 GTSNPN, CDR2 SVGIG (reference sequence). The CDR3 length is 13 residues. The ends were cut back, 0 bases at V and 4 bases at J, with 7 bases in the middle. The CDR3 reads CAWSVALNQPQHF. CDR3 sequence (DNA): TGTGCCTGGAGTGTGGCCCTTAATCAGCCCCAGCATTTT.

The V and J genes are TRBV18 and TRBJ2-7; perhaps TRBD2 as D (5 bases). V dropped 3 bases and J dropped 4 bases, with 10 bases sitting between them. Looked up from germline, CDR1 is KGHSH and CDR2 is LQKENI. The CDR3 totals 13 residues. CDR3 residues: CASSPRGGYEQYF. CDR3 bases: TGTGCCAGCTCACCCCGGGGTGGATACGAGCAGTACTTC.

The V call is TRBV6-2 or TRBV6-3, the J call TRBJ2-7, with D tentatively TRBD2 (6 bases). The CDR3 spans 12 residues. Germline V gene data show CDR1 as MNHEY and CDR2 as SVGEGT. Trimming shortened V by 2 bases and J by 6 bases, and 8 bases separated the two germline ends. The CDR3 here is CASSYVGGEQYF. The CDR3 DNA reads as TGTGCCAGCAGTTACGTCGGGGGCGAGCAGTACTTC.

The chain employs TRBV10-3 and TRBJ1-6; D is possibly TRBD1 (5 bases). The germline CDR1 and CDR2 sequences are ENHRY and SYGVKD. The CDR3 runs 15 residues. The V end was cut by 5 bases, the J end by 5 bases, with 13 bases between. CDR3 coding DNA: TGTGCCATCAGTCCGGGACGGCAAAATAATTCACCCCTCCACTTT. It specifies CAISPGRQNNSPLHF.

The chain couples TRBV7-2 to TRBJ1-5, with D tentatively TRBD1 (5 bases). This CDR3 comprises 15 residues. Deletions cut 1 base from V and 0 bases from J, with 7 bases between. Germline CDR1 reads SGHTA; CDR2 reads FQGNSA. The CDR3 is CASSLGGYSNQPQHF. CDR3 in DNA: TGTGCCAGCAGCTTAGGGGGCTATAGCAATCAGCCCCAGCATTTT.

This chain joins TRBV27 and TRBJ2-5, with TRBD2 matching over 10 bases. Trimming removed 3 bases from V and 5 bases from J; junction bases left unmatched: 18. The CDR3 sequence is 19 residues long. The germline CDR1 and CDR2 sequences are MNHEY and SMNVEV (reference sequence). As DNA, the CDR3 is TGTGCCAGCAGTTTCTTCTCGGAAGCGGGAGGGCCGGTGGTTGAGACCCAGTACTTC. Translation: CASSFFSEAGGPVVETQYF.

This clone was observed a single time. The V and J genes are TRBV7-9 and TRBJ1-2, with 9 bases that match TRBD1. CDR1 SEHNR and CDR2 FQNEAQ come from the germline V gene (reference sequence). With 3 bases clipped from V and 5 bases from J, the junction kept 4 bases outside the gene matches. The CDR3 sequence is 14 residues long. CDR3 sequence: CASSFRTGEYGYTF. The CDR3 coding sequence is TGTGCCAGCAGCTTTCGGACAGGGGAATATGGCTACACCTTC.

This clone was seen more than once but under ten times. This rearrangement joins TRBV2 to TRBJ1-2; 9 bases match TRBD1. The CDR3 has 14 amino acids. The junction had 9 bases not matched to a gene; V was cut back by 9 bases and J by 4 bases. The germline V gene encodes CDR1 SNHLY and CDR2 FYNNEI. As DNA, the CDR3 is TGTGCCAGTGTTCCGGGACAGGGATCCTATGGCTACACCTTC. It is translated as CASVPGQGSYGYTF.

The chain is built from TRBV6-5 and TRBJ1-1; D not certain. V was cut by 8 bases and J by 0 bases, with 10 bases left in between. The CDR3 length is 13 residues. Germline CDR1 reads MNHEY; CDR2 reads SVGAGI. CDR3 loop: CASSGVMNTEAFF. The CDR3 nucleotides read TGTGCCAGCTCTGGGGTAATGAACACTGAAGCTTTCTTT.

The gene calls are TRBV2 and TRBJ2-5, with 8 bases aligning to TRBD1. Germline CDR1 SNHLY, CDR2 FYNNEI. Trimming removed 4 bases from V and 10 bases from J; junction bases left unmatched: 11. This CDR3 has 14 residues. The CDR3 DNA reads TGTGCCAGCAGTGGGGGAGACAGGGGAATTGGCCAGTACTTC. As protein: CASSGGDRGIGQYF.

The chain carries TRBV3-1 (or the pseudogene TRBV3-2) and TRBJ2-2, with 10 bases aligning to TRBD2. Germline V gene data show CDR1 as LGHDT and CDR2 as YNNKEL (reference sequence). CDR3 length: 15 amino acids. V dropped 6 bases and J dropped 4; count of bases not matched to a gene: 5. CDR3 DNA: TGTGCCAGCAGAGCGGGGGGGTCGAGCACCGGGGAGCTGTTTTTT. Translation: CASRAGGSSTGELFF.

The V call is TRBV7-6, the J call TRBJ1-1, with 7 bases matching TRBD1. Germline V gene lookup returns CDR1 SGHVS and CDR2 FNYEAQ. This CDR3 comprises 18 residues. Trimming at V came to 1 base and at J to 1 base, leaving 12 bases not matched to a gene. This CDR3 is CASSLVHPGGQTNTEAFF. The CDR3 DNA reads TGTGCCAGCAGCTTAGTCCATCCAGGGGGACAGACGAACACTGAAGCTTTCTTT.

This chain links TRBV29-1 with TRBJ2-5, with TRBD2 as a possible D gene (5 bases). V dropped 8 bases and J dropped 5 bases, with 18 bases sitting between them. Germline CDR1 reads SQVTM; CDR2 reads ANQGSEA. The length of the CDR3 is 13 residues. The CDR3 loop is CSLRVGRGETQYF. In nucleotides, the CDR3 is TGCAGCTTGAGGGTAGGGAGAGGCGAGACCCAGTACTTC. The variable domain in full, completed from reference TRBV29-1 and TRBJ2-5, reads SAVISQKPSRDICQRGTSLTIQCQVDSQVTMMFWYRQQPGQSLTLIATANQGSEATYESGFVIDKFPISRPNLTFSTLTVSNMSPEDSSIYLCSLRVGRGETQYFGPGTRLLVL.

The chain is built from TRBV4-2 and TRBJ2-7, with D hard to call. Per germline, CDR1 LGHNA and CDR2 YNFKEQ. The CDR3 is made up of 14 amino acids. V lost 1 base and J lost 4, with 11 bases in between. Here the CDR3 reads CASSQGFGWYEQYF. The CDR3 region has the DNA TGTGCCAGCAGCCAAGGGTTTGGGTGGTACGAGCAGTACTTC.

The chain carries TRBV11-3 and TRBJ2-1; 10 bases match TRBD2. This CDR3 comprises 15 residues. V shed 2 bases and J 7 bases; nucleotides not matched to a gene: 5. Per germline, CDR1 SGHNT and CDR2 YENEEA. In nucleotides, the CDR3 is TGTGCCAGCAGCTTAAAAGCGGGAGGGTTTAATGAGCAGTTCTTC. Residues: CASSLKAGGFNEQFF.

This clone was counted only a few times. V usage is TRBV19 and J usage is TRBJ1-5; D unclear. Germline loops: CDR1 LNHDA, CDR2 SQIVND (reference sequence). The V end lost 5 bases, the J end lost 0 bases, and 8 bases lay between the germline ends. This CDR3 is 14 amino acids long. The CDR3 DNA sequence: TGTGCCAGTAGTTCCGTCATTAGCAATCAGCCCCAGCATTTT. Protein product: CASSSVISNQPQHF.